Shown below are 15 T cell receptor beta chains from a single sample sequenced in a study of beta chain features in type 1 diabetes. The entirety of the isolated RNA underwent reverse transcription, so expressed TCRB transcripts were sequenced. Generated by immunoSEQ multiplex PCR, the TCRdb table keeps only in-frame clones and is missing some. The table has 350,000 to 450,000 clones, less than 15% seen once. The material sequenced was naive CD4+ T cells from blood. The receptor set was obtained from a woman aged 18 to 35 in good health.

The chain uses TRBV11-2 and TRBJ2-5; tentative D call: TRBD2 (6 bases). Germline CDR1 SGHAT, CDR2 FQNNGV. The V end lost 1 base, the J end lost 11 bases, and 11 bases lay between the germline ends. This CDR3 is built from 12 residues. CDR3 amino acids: CASSLAGREQYF. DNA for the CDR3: TGTGCCAGCAGCTTAGCAGGACGGGAGCAGTACTTC. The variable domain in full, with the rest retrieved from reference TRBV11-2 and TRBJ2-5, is EAGVAQSPRYKIIEKRQSVAFWCNPISGHATLYWYQQILGQGPKLLIQFQNNGVVDDSQLPKDRFSAERLKGVDSTLKIQPAKLEDSAVYLCASSLAGREQYFGPGTRLLVL.

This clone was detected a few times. CDR3 bases: TGTGCCAGCAGTTTAGACAGCCCGAACACTGAAGCTTTCTTT. This codes for CASSLDSPNTEAFF. The rearrangement links TRBV28 to TRBJ1-1; D might be TRBD1 (5 bases). The CDR3 consists of 14 residues. The germline V gene encodes CDR1 MDHEN and CDR2 SYDVKM. The V and J ends lost 2 bases and 1 base respectively, with 8 bases between them.

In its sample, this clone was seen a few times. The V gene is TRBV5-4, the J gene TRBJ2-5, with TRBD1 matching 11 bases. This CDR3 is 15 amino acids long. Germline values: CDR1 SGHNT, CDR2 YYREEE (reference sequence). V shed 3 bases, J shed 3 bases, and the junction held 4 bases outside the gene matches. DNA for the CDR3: TGTGCCAGCAGCTCCGGGACAGGGGGGAAAGAGACCCAGTACTTC. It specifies CASSSGTGGKETQYF.

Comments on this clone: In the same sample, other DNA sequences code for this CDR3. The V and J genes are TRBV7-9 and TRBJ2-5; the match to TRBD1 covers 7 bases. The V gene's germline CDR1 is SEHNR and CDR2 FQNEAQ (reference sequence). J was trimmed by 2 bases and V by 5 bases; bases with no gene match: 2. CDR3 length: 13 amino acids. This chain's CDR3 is CASSHRGQETQYF. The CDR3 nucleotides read TGTGCCAGCAGCCACAGGGGACAAGAGACCCAGTACTTC.

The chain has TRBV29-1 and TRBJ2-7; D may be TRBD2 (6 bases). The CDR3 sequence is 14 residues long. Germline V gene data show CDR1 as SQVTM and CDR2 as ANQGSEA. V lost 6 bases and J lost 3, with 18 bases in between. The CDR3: CSVGGTRGLYEQYF. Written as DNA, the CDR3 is TGCAGCGTCGGCGGGACGCGCGGACTCTACGAGCAGTACTTC.

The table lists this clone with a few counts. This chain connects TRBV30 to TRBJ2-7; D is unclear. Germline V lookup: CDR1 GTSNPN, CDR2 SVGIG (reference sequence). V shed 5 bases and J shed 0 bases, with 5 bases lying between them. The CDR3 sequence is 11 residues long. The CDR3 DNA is TGTGCCTGGGGGCACTCCTACGAGCAGTACTTC. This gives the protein CAWGHSYEQYF.

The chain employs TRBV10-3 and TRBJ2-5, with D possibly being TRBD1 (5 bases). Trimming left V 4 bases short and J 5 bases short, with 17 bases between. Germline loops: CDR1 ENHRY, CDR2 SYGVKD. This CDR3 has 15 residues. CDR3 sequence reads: CAISGKGPPMETQYF. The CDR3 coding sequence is TGTGCCATCAGTGGGAAGGGGCCCCCCATGGAGACCCAGTACTTC.

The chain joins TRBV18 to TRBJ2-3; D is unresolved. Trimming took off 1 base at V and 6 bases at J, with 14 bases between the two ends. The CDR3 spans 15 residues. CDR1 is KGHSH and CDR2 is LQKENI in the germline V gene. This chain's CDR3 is CASSPRSQISDTQYF. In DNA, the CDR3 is TGTGCCAGCTCACCACGGAGTCAGATATCGGATACGCAGTATTTT.

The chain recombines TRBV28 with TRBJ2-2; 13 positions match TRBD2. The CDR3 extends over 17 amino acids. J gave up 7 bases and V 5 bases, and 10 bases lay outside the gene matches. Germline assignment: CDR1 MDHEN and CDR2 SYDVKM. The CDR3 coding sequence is TGTGCCAGCAGTACCCCCGGACTAGCGGGAGCGGACGGGGAGCTGTTTTTT. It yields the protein CASSTPGLAGADGELFF.

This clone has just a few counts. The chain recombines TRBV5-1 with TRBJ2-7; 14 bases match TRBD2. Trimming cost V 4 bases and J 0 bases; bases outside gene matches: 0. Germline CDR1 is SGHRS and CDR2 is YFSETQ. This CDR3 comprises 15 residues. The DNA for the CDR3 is TGCGCCAGCAGCGGGACTAGCGGGAGCTCCTACGAGCAGTACTTC. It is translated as CASSGTSGSSYEQYF.

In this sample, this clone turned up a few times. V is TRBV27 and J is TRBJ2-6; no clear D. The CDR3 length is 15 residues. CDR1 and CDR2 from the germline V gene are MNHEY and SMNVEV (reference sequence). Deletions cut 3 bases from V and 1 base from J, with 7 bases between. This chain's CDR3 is CASSFRRSGANVLTF. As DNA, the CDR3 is TGTGCCAGCAGTTTTCGGAGATCTGGGGCCAACGTCCTGACTTTC.

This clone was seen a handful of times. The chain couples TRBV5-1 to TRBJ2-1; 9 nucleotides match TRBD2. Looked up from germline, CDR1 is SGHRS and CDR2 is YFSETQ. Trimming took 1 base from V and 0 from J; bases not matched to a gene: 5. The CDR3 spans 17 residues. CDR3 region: CASSLTSGRLSYNEQFF. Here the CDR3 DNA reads TGCGCCAGCAGCTTGACTAGCGGGCGTCTCTCCTACAATGAGCAGTTCTTC.

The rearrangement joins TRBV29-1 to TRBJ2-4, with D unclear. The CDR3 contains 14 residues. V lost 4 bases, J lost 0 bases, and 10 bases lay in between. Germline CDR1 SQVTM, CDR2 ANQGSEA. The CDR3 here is CSVVARLAKNIQYF. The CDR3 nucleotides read TGCAGCGTTGTGGCCAGGCTAGCCAAAAACATTCAGTACTTC.

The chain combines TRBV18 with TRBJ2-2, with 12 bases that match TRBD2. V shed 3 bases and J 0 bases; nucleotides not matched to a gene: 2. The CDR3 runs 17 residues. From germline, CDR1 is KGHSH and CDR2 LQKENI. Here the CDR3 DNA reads TGTGCCAGCTCACCGAGACTAGCGGGAGCGAACACCGGGGAGCTGTTTTTT. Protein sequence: CASSPRLAGANTGELFF.

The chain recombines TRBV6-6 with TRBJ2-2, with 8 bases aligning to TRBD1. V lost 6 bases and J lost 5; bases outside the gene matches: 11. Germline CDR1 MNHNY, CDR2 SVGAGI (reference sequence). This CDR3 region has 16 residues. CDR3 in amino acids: CASSLPQGARTGELFF. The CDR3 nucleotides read TGTGCCAGCAGCCTACCGCAGGGGGCGAGGACCGGGGAGCTGTTTTTT.